The 23 T cell receptor beta chains below were found in one sample sequenced in a study of shared clonotypes between healthy human individuals. The repertoire was sequenced with immunoSEQ multiplex PCR; TCRdb's copy has only in-frame clones and lacks some. The table has a few hundred thousand clones, approximately 79% seen once. The sequencing input was PBMCs. These TCRs come from a woman in her forties in good health. Some clones in this sample may be carry-over from other donors' samples.

The table lists this clone with a few counts. This chain joins TRBV19 and TRBJ2-2; possible D gene TRBD1, 5 bases. This CDR3 comprises 15 residues. Trimming cost V 1 base and J 2 bases, with 8 bases left between them. Germline CDR1 and CDR2: LNHDA and SQIVND (reference sequence). CDR3 nucleotides: TGTGCCAGTAGTATAGTCGGACAAAACACCGGGGAGCTGTTTTTT. Translation gives CASSIVGQNTGELFF.

This CDR3 is CASGGEGQNEQFF. The CDR3 DNA reads TGTGCCAGCGGTGGCGAGGGTCAGAATGAGCAGTTCTTC. The chain combines TRBV7-9 with TRBJ2-1; D possibly corresponds to TRBD2 (5 bases). Germline loops: CDR1 SEHNR, CDR2 FQNEAQ (reference sequence). V shed 8 bases and J shed 7 bases, with 15 bases lying between them. The CDR3 is 13 amino acids.

CDR3 loop: CASSLARTSARYEQYF. CDR3 coding DNA: TGTGCCAGCAGCTTAGCGCGTACTAGCGCCCGGTACGAGCAGTACTTC. The J gene is TRBJ2-7, the V gene TRBV11-2; 7 nucleotides match TRBD2. The CDR3 is 16 residues long. Germline CDR1 is SGHAT and CDR2 is FQNNGV. J lost 4 bases, V lost 1 base, and 10 bases had no gene match.

The J gene is TRBJ2-1, the V gene TRBV18; 8 bases are a match to TRBD1. From germline, CDR1 is KGHSH and CDR2 LQKENI. V was clipped by 5 bases and J by 7 bases; unmatched bases: 7. This CDR3 has 14 amino acids. The CDR3 spells CASSTGTGANEQFF. Here the CDR3 DNA reads TGTGCCAGCTCAACCGGGACAGGCGCTAATGAGCAGTTCTTC.

CDR3 sequence: CASSLQANTEAFF. The DNA of the CDR3 is TGTGCCAGCAGCCTCCAGGCGAACACTGAAGCTTTCTTT. V gene TRBV7-3 combines with J gene TRBJ1-1; D is uncertain. Germline CDR1 and CDR2: SGHTA and FQGTGA. V lost 5 bases and J lost 1, with 8 bases in between. This CDR3 region has 13 residues. Supplemented by reference TRBV7-3 and TRBJ1-1, the full variable domain reads GAGVSQTPSNKVTEKGKYVELRCDPISGHTALYWYRQSLGQGPEFLIYFQGTGAADDSGLPNDRFFAVRPEGSVSTLKIQRTERGDSAVYLCASSLQANTEAFFGQGTRLTVV.

This clone has only a few counts. The chain recombines TRBV28 with TRBJ2-7; D is uncertain. Germline V gives CDR1 MDHEN, CDR2 SYDVKM. Trimming left V 3 bases short and J 0 bases short, with 12 bases between. This CDR3 is 15 amino acids long. The CDR3 reads CASSLVRLLSYEQYF. CDR3 DNA sequence: TGTGCCAGCAGTTTGGTACGACTTCTCTCCTACGAGCAGTACTTC.

This rearrangement joins TRBV28 to TRBJ1-5; D is ambiguous. Germline V CDR1 and CDR2: MDHEN, SYDVKM. V lost 3 bases to trimming and J lost 0 bases, with 9 bases between them. CDR3 length: 15 amino acids. This CDR3 reads CASSLGSYSNQPQHF. In DNA form, the CDR3 reads TGTGCCAGCAGTTTGGGCAGCTATAGCAATCAGCCCCAGCATTTT.

This rearrangement joins TRBV25-1 to TRBJ2-5, with D unclear. The J call is in doubt because the DNA end fits TRBJ2-7 better. This CDR3 contains 12 residues. Germline CDR1 MGHDK, CDR2 SYGVNS. CDR3 DNA sequence: TGTGCCAGCAGTGTGACCGGTTACGAGCAGTACTTC. Amino acid sequence: CASSVTGYEQYF.

The chain recombines TRBV29-1 with TRBJ1-5; TRBD1 might be the D (5 bases). The germline CDR1 and CDR2 sequences are SQVTM and ANQGSEA. The CDR3 contains 15 residues. V was shortened by 5 bases and J by 4 bases, with 18 bases between the two germline ends. The chain's CDR3 is CSVKEGGEINQPQHF. The CDR3 DNA is TGCAGCGTTAAGGAGGGAGGGGAAATTAATCAGCCCCAGCATTTT. Supplemented by reference TRBV29-1 and TRBJ1-5, the full variable domain reads SAVISQKPSRDICQRGTSLTIQCQVDSQVTMMFWYRQQPGQSLTLIATANQGSEATYESGFVIDKFPISRPNLTFSTLTVSNMSPEDSSIYLCSVKEGGEINQPQHFGDGTRLSIL.

The J gene is TRBJ2-5, the V gene TRBV15; tentatively, D is TRBD1 or TRBD2 (5 bases each). The CDR3 has 13 amino acids. Per the germline V gene, CDR1 is LNHNV and CDR2 is YYDKDF (reference sequence). V was cut by 5 bases and J by 5 bases, with 12 bases left in between. CDR3 protein: CATSRWGSETQYF. As DNA, the CDR3 is TGTGCCACCAGCCGTTGGGGGTCGGAGACCCAGTACTTC.

In DNA, the CDR3 is TGTGCCAGCAGTAGGGACACCACAGATACGCAGTATTTT. Its translation is CASSRDTTDTQYF. The chain couples TRBV2 to TRBJ2-3; D might be TRBD1 (6 bases). The CDR3 has 13 residues. The ends were cut back, 5 bases at V and 2 bases at J, with 8 bases in the middle. Germline lookup yields CDR1 SNHLY and CDR2 FYNNEI.

This clone was detected once. The rearrangement uses TRBV7-2 and TRBJ2-1; D tentatively fits TRBD1 or TRBD2 (5 bases each). The V end was cut by 6 bases, the J end by 10 bases, with 19 bases between. Germline CDR1 and CDR2: SGHTA and FQGNSA. The CDR3 consists of 14 residues. CDR3 region: CASSLPGRSGEQFF. The CDR3 nucleotides read TGTGCCAGCAGTTTGCCGGGACGAAGCGGAGAGCAGTTCTTC.

The V and J genes are TRBV6-5 and TRBJ2-4; 7 bases line up with TRBD1. Trimming cost V 6 bases and J 6 bases; bases outside gene matches: 11. Germline CDR1 MNHEY, CDR2 SVGAGI. The CDR3 extends over 15 amino acids. The CDR3 is CASRATGVGGNIQYF. Here the CDR3 DNA reads TGTGCCAGCAGGGCTACAGGGGTAGGCGGAAACATTCAGTACTTC.

To note about this clone: The sample contains more than one DNA sequence encoding this CDR3. The chain uses TRBV25-1 and TRBJ2-7; 10 bases match TRBD2. The V gene end was trimmed by 3 bases and the J gene end by 5 bases; junction bases not matched to a gene: 10. Germline V CDR1 and CDR2: MGHDK, SYGVNS. The length of the CDR3 is 16 residues. CDR3 region: CASSEPGLAGVHEQYF. The DNA for the CDR3 is TGTGCCAGCAGTGAGCCGGGGCTAGCGGGAGTCCACGAGCAGTACTTC.

The rearrangement links TRBV7-3 to TRBJ2-3; maybe TRBD2 (6 bases). V lost 5 bases, J lost 6 bases, and 18 bases lay in between. CDR3 length equals 15 residues. Germline CDR1 reads SGHTA; CDR2 reads FQGTGA. The CDR3 DNA reads TGTGCCAGCAGCCCCTCGGGCCTCGCGGGGGATACGCAGTATTTT. It specifies CASSPSGLAGDTQYF.

The rearrangement joins TRBV4-1 to TRBJ2-1; D not resolved. The CDR3 sequence is 15 residues long. Germline V CDR1 and CDR2: MGHRA, YSYEKL. V was cut by 5 bases and J by 0 bases, with 11 bases left in between. The DNA of the CDR3 is TGCGCCAGCAGCTCCGACCAGAGCTCCTACAATGAGCAGTTCTTC. It is translated as CASSSDQSSYNEQFF.

V usage is TRBV6-6 and J usage is TRBJ1-1, with no clear D. CDR3 length equals 13 residues. V was pared by 2 bases and J by 7 bases, with 11 bases between. Germline loops: CDR1 MNHNY, CDR2 SVGAGI (reference sequence). The CDR3 nucleotides read TGTGCCAGCAGTTACGGTACACGCTATGAAGCTTTCTTT. It encodes CASSYGTRYEAFF.

This clone has just one count. The chain couples TRBV7-2 to TRBJ2-5; D is possibly TRBD1 (6 bases). The V gene lost 4 bases and the J gene lost 3 bases, with 15 bases spanning the gap. CDR3 length: 15 amino acids. Germline lookup yields CDR1 SGHTA and CDR2 FQGNSA. The CDR3 DNA reads TGTGCCAGCAGCTACTCCGGGACATCCGAAGAGACCCAGTACTTC. Its translation: CASSYSGTSEETQYF.

The chain combines TRBV7-9 with TRBJ2-5; D is uncertain. V lost 5 bases to trimming and J lost 6 bases, with 7 bases between them. Germline V gives CDR1 SEHNR, CDR2 FQNEAQ (reference sequence). The CDR3 has 11 residues. In DNA, the CDR3 is TGTGCCAGCAGCCGCACCCAGACCCAGTACTTC. Translation: CASSRTQTQYF.

This clone was detected only once. This chain connects TRBV30 to TRBJ2-7, with D perhaps matching TRBD2 (6 bases). Per the germline V gene, CDR1 is GTSNPN and CDR2 is SVGIG (reference sequence). This CDR3 region has 14 residues. The V gene lost 5 bases and the J gene lost 1 base, with 15 bases spanning the gap. The CDR3 region has the DNA TGTGCCTGGGCCTTCGGAGGGACTTCCTACGAGCAGTACTTC. This sequence encodes CAWAFGGTSYEQYF.

This chain connects TRBV7-8 to TRBJ2-2; D remains ambiguous. Trimming took off 1 base at V and 1 base at J, with 7 bases between the two ends. The CDR3 has 15 residues. Germline CDR1 and CDR2: SGHVS and FQNEAQ. The CDR3 here is CASSLVGWNTGELFF. The CDR3 DNA follows: TGTGCCAGCAGCTTAGTGGGGTGGAACACCGGGGAGCTGTTTTTT.

A few counts support this clone. The V and J genes are TRBV27 and TRBJ2-7; TRBD2 aligns across 12 bases. Trimming cost V 5 bases and J 4 bases; bases outside gene matches: 6. CDR1 and CDR2 from the germline V gene are MNHEY and SMNVEV (reference sequence). The CDR3 extends over 15 amino acids. CDR3 loop: CASSLGLAGPYEQYF. The DNA of the CDR3 is TGTGCCAGCAGTCTTGGACTAGCGGGGCCGTACGAGCAGTACTTC.

This rearrangement joins TRBV4-2 to TRBJ2-7, with 10 bases aligning to TRBD1. The CDR3 has 16 residues. The ends lost 4 bases at V and 6 bases at J; junction bases unmatched: 12. Germline V gives CDR1 LGHNA, CDR2 YNFKEQ. The CDR3 DNA sequence: TGTGCCAGCAGCCCAAGGAGGGGACAGGGGTCTTTCGAGCAGTACTTC. Amino acid sequence: CASSPRRGQGSFEQYF.